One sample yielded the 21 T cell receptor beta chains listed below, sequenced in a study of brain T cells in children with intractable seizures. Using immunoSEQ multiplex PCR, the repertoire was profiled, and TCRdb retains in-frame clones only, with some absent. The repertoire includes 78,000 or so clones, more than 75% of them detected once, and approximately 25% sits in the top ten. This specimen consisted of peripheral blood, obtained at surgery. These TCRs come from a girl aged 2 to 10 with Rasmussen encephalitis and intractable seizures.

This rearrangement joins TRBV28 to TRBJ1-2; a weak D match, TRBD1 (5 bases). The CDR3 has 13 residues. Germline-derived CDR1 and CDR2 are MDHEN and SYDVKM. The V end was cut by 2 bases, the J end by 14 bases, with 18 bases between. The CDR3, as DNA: TGTGCCAGCAGTTTACGGCCAGCGGGGGACCTTACCTTC. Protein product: CASSLRPAGDLTF.

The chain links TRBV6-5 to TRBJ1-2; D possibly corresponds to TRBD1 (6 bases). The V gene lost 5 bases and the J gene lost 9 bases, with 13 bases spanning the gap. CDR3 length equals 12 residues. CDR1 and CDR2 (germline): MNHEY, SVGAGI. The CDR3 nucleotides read TGTGCCAGCAGTATCCAGGGGAGAAGCTACACCTTC. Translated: CASSIQGRSYTF.

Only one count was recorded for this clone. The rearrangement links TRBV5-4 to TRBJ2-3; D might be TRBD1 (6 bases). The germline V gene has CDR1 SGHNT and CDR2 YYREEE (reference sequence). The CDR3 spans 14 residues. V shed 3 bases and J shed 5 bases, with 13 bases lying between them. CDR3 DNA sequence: TGTGCCAGCAGCTCGCAGGGGTTGAGAGATACGCAGTATTTT. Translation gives CASSSQGLRDTQYF.

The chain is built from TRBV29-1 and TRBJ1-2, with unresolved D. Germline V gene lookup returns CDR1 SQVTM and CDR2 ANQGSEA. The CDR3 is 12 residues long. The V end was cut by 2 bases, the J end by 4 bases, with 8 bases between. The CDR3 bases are TGCAGCGTTGAACCCGACCTCTATGGCTACACCTTC. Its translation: CSVEPDLYGYTF.

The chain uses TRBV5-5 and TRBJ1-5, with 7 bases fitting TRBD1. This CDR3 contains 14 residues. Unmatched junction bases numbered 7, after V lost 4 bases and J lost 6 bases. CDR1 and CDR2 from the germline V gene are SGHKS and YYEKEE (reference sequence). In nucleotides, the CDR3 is TGTGCCAGCAGCCGTACAGGGGCGAGTCAGCCCCAGCATTTT. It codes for CASSRTGASQPQHF.

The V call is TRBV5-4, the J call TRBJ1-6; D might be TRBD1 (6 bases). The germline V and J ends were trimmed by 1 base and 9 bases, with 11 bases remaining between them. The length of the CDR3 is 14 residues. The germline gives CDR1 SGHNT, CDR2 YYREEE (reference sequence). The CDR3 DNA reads TGTGCCAGCAGCTTGCCAGGGGAGATTTCACCCCTCCACTTT. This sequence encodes CASSLPGEISPLHF. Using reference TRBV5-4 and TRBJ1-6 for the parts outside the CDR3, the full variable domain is ETGVTQSPTHLIKTRGQQVTLRCSSQSGHNTVSWYQQALGQGPQFIFQYYREEENGRGNFPPRFSGLQFPNYSSELNVNALELDDSALYLCASSLPGEISPLHFGNGTRLTVT.

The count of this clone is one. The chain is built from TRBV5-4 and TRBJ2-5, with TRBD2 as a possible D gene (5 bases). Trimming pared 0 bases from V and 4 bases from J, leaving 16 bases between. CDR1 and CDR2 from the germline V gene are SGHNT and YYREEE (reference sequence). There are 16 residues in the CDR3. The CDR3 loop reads CASSLGGQLVGETQYF. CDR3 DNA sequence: TGTGCCAGCAGCTTGGGCGGGCAACTAGTCGGAGAGACCCAGTACTTC.

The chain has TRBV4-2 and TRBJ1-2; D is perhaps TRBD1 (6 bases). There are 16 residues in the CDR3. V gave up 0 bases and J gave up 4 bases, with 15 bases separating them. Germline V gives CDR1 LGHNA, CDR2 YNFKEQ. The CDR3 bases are TGTGCCAGCAGCCAAGAAAGGGGGGGACTGCTCTATGGCTACACCTTC. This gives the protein CASSQERGGLLYGYTF.

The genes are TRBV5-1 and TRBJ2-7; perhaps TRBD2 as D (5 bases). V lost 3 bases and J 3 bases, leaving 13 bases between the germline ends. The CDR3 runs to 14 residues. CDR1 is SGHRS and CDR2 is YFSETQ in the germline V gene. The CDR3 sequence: CASSYKGRDYEQYF. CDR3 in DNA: TGCGCCAGCAGCTATAAGGGCCGGGACTACGAGCAGTACTTC.

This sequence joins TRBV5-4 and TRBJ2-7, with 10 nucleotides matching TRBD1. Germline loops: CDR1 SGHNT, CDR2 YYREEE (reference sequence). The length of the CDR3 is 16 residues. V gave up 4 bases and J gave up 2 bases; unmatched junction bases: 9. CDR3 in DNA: TGTGCCAGCAGCGTACCATCCGGGACAGGGGCCTACGAGCAGTACTTC. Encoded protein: CASSVPSGTGAYEQYF. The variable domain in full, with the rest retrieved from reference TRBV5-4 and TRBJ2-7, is ETGVTQSPTHLIKTRGQQVTLRCSSQSGHNTVSWYQQALGQGPQFIFQYYREEENGRGNFPPRFSGLQFPNYSSELNVNALELDDSALYLCASSVPSGTGAYEQYFGPGTRLTVT.

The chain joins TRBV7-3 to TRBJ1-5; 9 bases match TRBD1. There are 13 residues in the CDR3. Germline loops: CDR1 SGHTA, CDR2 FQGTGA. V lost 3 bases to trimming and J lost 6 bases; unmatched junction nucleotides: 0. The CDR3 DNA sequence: TGTGCCAGCAGCTTGACAGGGGGTCAGCCCCAGCATTTT. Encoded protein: CASSLTGGQPQHF.

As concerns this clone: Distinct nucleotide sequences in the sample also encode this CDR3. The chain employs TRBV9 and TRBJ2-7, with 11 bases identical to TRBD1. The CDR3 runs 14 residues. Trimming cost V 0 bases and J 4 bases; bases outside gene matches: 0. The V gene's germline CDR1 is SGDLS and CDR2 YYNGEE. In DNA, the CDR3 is TGTGCCAGCAGCGTAGGGGACAGGGGGTACGAGCAGTACTTC. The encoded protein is CASSVGDRGYEQYF.

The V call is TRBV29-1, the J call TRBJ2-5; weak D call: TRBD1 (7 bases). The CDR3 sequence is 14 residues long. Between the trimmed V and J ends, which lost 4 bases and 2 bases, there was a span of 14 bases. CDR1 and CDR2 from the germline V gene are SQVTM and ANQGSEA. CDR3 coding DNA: TGCAGCGTTGGCGGGACAGTCTTTCAAGAGACCCAGTACTTC. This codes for CSVGGTVFQETQYF.

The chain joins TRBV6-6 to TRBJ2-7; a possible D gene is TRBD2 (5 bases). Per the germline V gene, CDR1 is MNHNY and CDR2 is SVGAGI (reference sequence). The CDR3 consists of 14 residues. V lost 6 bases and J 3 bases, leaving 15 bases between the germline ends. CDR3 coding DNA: TGTGCCAGCAGGCCGACTATAACCGGCTACGAGCAGTACTTC. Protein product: CASRPTITGYEQYF.

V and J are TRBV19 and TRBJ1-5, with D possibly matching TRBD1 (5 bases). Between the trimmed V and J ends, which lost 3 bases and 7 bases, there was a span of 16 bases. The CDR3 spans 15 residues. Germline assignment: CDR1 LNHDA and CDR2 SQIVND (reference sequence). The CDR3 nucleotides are TGTGCCAGTAGTATCAAACCCACGGGGGGACAGCCCCAGCATTTT. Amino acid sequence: CASSIKPTGGQPQHF.

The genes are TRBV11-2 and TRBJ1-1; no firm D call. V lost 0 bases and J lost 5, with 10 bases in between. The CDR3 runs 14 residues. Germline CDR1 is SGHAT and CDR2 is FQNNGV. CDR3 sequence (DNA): TGTGCCAGCAGCTTAGATCTGTTAGAGACTGAAGCTTTCTTT. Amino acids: CASSLDLLETEAFF. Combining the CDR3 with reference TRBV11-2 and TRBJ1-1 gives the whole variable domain EAGVAQSPRYKIIEKRQSVAFWCNPISGHATLYWYQQILGQGPKLLIQFQNNGVVDDSQLPKDRFSAERLKGVDSTLKIQPAKLEDSAVYLCASSLDLLETEAFFGQGTRLTVV.

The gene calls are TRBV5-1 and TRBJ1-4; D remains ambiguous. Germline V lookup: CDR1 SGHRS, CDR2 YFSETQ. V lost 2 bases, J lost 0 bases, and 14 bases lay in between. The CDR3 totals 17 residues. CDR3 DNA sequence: TGCGCCAGCAGCTTTGAGGGCATGAAGGCAACTAATGAAAAACTGTTTTTT. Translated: CASSFEGMKATNEKLFF.

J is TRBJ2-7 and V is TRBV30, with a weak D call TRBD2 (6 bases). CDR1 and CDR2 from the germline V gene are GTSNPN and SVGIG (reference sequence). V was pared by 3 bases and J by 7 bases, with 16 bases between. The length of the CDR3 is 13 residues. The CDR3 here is CAWRSGGPREQYF. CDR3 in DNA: TGTGCCTGGAGATCCGGGGGACCCAGGGAGCAGTACTTC.

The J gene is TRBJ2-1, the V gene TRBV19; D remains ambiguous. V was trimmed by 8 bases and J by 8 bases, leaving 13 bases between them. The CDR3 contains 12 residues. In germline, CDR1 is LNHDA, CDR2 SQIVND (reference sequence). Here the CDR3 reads CASRGLWDEQFF. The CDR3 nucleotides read TGTGCCAGTCGAGGATTGTGGGATGAGCAGTTCTTC.

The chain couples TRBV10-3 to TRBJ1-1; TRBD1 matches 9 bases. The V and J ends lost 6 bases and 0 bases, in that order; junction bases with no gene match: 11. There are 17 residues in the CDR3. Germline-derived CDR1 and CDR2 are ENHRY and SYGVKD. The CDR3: CAIRSGTGSRLNTEAFF. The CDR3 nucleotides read TGTGCCATCAGATCCGGGACAGGGTCCCGGTTGAACACTGAAGCTTTCTTT.

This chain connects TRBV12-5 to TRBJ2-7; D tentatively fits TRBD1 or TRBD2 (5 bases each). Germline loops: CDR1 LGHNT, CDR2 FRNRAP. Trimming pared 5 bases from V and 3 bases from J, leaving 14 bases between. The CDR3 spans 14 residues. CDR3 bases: TGTGCTAGTGGTCGTGACAGAGGGCACTACGAGCAGTACTTC. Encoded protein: CASGRDRGHYEQYF.